The 19 T cell receptor beta chains below come from one sample, sequenced in a study of radiation and T cells in renal cell carcinoma. Profiled with immunoSEQ multiplex PCR; TCRdb holds only in-frame clones, not every one. The repertoire consists of 120,000 or so clones, with 88% occurring once and the leading ten covering around 6%. Time point of the sample: blood 2 weeks post-SBRT. The treatment is: 15 Gy SBRT to primary tumor, nephrectomy 4 weeks later. Material: blood, obtained from a patient whose treatment included radiotherapy and nephrectomy. Receptor source: a woman in her 70s with renal cell carcinoma.

The chain employs TRBV2 and TRBJ2-1; D ambiguous. The V end lost 7 bases, the J end lost 7 bases, and 8 bases lay between the germline ends. Germline values: CDR1 SNHLY, CDR2 FYNNEI. CDR3 length: 11 residues. CDR3 coding DNA: TGTGCCAGCAAGGGTATGAATGAGCAGTTCTTC. Residues: CASKGMNEQFF. The whole variable domain, filled in from reference TRBV2 and TRBJ2-1, reads EPEVTQTPSHQVTQMGQEVILRCVPISNHLYFYWYRQILGQKVEFLVSFYNNEISEKSEIFDDQFSVERPDGSNFTLKIRSTKLEDSAMYFCASKGMNEQFFGPGTRLTVL.

The J gene is TRBJ1-3, the V gene TRBV4-2; no clear D. Trimming removed 7 bases from V and 0 bases from J, with 7 bases in between. CDR1 and CDR2 from the germline V gene are LGHNA and YNFKEQ. There are 13 residues in the CDR3. CDR3 nucleotides: TGTGCCAGCAAAACCTACTCTGGAAACACCATATATTTT. Translated: CASKTYSGNTIYF.

The chain joins TRBV6-4 to TRBJ2-3; the D is unclear. CDR3 size: 15 residues. The V end lost 2 bases, the J end lost 0 bases, and 9 bases lay between the germline ends. Germline V gene data show CDR1 as MRHNA and CDR2 as SNTAGT. The CDR3 DNA reads as TGTGCCAGCAGTGACGGCGGCTTTAGCACAGATACGCAGTATTTT. This codes for CASSDGGFSTDTQYF.

V usage is TRBV11-1 and J usage is TRBJ2-3, with D perhaps matching TRBD1 (6 bases). The CDR3 is made up of 15 amino acids. Per germline, CDR1 SGHAT and CDR2 FQDESV (reference sequence). V lost 5 bases to trimming and J lost 2 bases, with 14 bases between them. In nucleotides, the CDR3 is TGTGCCAGCAGCCCAGGACAGCCGTCCACAGATACGCAGTATTTT. Protein product: CASSPGQPSTDTQYF.

The chain recombines TRBV11-2 with TRBJ1-2; D unresolved. V lost 7 bases and J lost 3, with 12 bases in between. Germline V lookup: CDR1 SGHAT, CDR2 FQNNGV. The CDR3 contains 13 residues. DNA of the CDR3: TGTGCCAGCAATAGGGAGGCGGACTATGGCTACACCTTC. This gives the protein CASNREADYGYTF.

The V gene is TRBV19, the J gene TRBJ2-6; no clear D gene. V was cut by 5 bases and J by 0 bases, with 5 bases left in between. The CDR3 extends over 14 amino acids. CDR1 LNHDA and CDR2 SQIVND come from the germline V gene (reference sequence). CDR3 DNA: TGTGCCAGTAGTGTTAGCTCTGGGGCCAACGTCCTGACTTTC. Its protein product is CASSVSSGANVLTF.

This clone was counted a single time. The rearrangement links TRBV4-3 to TRBJ2-1; 10 bases are a match to TRBD2. The V gene end was trimmed by 2 bases and the J gene end by 2 bases; junction bases not matched to a gene: 3. The CDR3 consists of 16 residues. The germline V gene has CDR1 LGHNA and CDR2 YSLEER. The CDR3 here is CASSQQSGGAYNEQFF. The CDR3 DNA is TGCGCCAGCAGCCAACAAAGCGGGGGGGCCTACAATGAGCAGTTCTTC.

The CDR3 nucleotides read TGTGCCAGCAGTTCCACTTCAGGGCGGACTGAAGCTTTCTTT. Translated: CASSSTSGRTEAFF. This chain connects TRBV6-5 to TRBJ1-1; TRBD1 might be the D (5 bases). Trimming removed 4 bases at V and 5 bases at J, with 14 bases between. Per germline, CDR1 MNHEY and CDR2 SVGAGI. The length of the CDR3 is 14 residues.

The chain employs TRBV6-6 and TRBJ1-4; 8 positions match TRBD1. Germline trimming cut 4 bases from V and 8 bases from J; bases unmatched to any gene: 6. Germline V gene lookup returns CDR1 MNHNY and CDR2 SVGAGI (reference sequence). The CDR3 runs to 14 residues. CDR3 loop: CASSSIGQGEKLFF. CDR3 DNA: TGTGCCAGCAGTTCCATTGGACAGGGCGAAAAACTGTTTTTT.

The chain joins TRBV19 to TRBJ2-7; 9 nucleotides align to TRBD1. The V and J ends lost 4 bases and 6 bases, in that order; junction bases with no gene match: 7. The CDR3 is 14 amino acids. Germline CDR1 is LNHDA and CDR2 is SQIVND (reference sequence). This chain's CDR3 is CASSTTGGWGEQYF. The CDR3 DNA follows: TGTGCCAGTAGTACGACAGGGGGTTGGGGCGAGCAGTACTTC.

As for this clone: The same CDR3 also results from other DNA sequences found in this sample. The genes are TRBV19 and TRBJ2-2, with TRBD1 matching over 11 bases. The junction had 1 base not matched to a gene; V was cut back by 3 bases and J by 4 bases. The CDR3 sequence is 15 residues long. Germline CDR1 is LNHDA and CDR2 is SQIVND (reference sequence). In DNA form, the CDR3 reads TGTGCCAGTAGTATTGGGACAGGGGGCACCGGGGAGCTGTTTTTT. This sequence encodes CASSIGTGGTGELFF.

This clone has only one observation. The CDR3 nucleotides are TGTGCCAGCACCTCCCCGACAGGCACCGGAAACACCATATATTTT. As protein: CASTSPTGTGNTIYF. The rearrangement links TRBV28 to TRBJ1-3; weak D call: TRBD1 (6 bases). The CDR3 contains 15 residues. Germline loops: CDR1 MDHEN, CDR2 SYDVKM. The V end lost 7 bases, the J end lost 4 bases, and 17 bases lay between the germline ends.

V usage is TRBV4-3 and J usage is TRBJ1-1; perhaps TRBD1 as D (6 bases). CDR3 size: 17 residues. The germline gives CDR1 LGHNA, CDR2 YSLEER. V dropped 4 bases and J dropped 1 base, with 19 bases sitting between them. The CDR3 is CASSPGGTNKWNTEAFF. CDR3 sequence (DNA): TGCGCCAGCAGCCCTGGGGGGACAAACAAATGGAACACTGAAGCTTTCTTT.

This chain's CDR3 is CASSLVTGFPNEQFF. CDR3 DNA: TGTGCCAGCAGCTTAGTGACAGGGTTCCCCAATGAGCAGTTCTTC. This chain connects TRBV7-9 to TRBJ2-1; TRBD1 aligns across 7 bases. This CDR3 region has 15 residues. Germline V gene sequence: CDR1 SEHNR, CDR2 FQNEAQ (reference sequence). The ends lost 1 base at V and 6 bases at J; junction bases unmatched: 6.

This clone was observed a single time. V and J are TRBV2 and TRBJ2-7; 7 bases are shared with TRBD1. Germline V gene sequence: CDR1 SNHLY, CDR2 FYNNEI. J lost 0 bases, V lost 9 bases, and 2 bases had no gene match. CDR3 size: 12 residues. The CDR3 region is CARGQSSYEQYF. The CDR3 DNA sequence: TGTGCCAGGGGACAGAGCTCCTACGAGCAGTACTTC.

This chain links TRBV27 with TRBJ2-1, with D uncertain. This CDR3 region has 14 residues. The V gene's germline CDR1 is MNHEY and CDR2 SMNVEV (reference sequence). Trimming removed 3 bases from V and 6 bases from J, with 12 bases in between. Here the CDR3 reads CASSLGGVVNEQFF. The CDR3 DNA is TGTGCCAGCAGTTTGGGTGGCGTTGTCAATGAGCAGTTCTTC.

The chain has TRBV6-6 and TRBJ2-7, with 11 bases fitting TRBD1. CDR1 MNHNY and CDR2 SVGAGI come from the germline V gene (reference sequence). The CDR3 runs 15 residues. V dropped 6 bases and J dropped 3; count of bases not matched to a gene: 7. CDR3: CASRSGTGGVYEQYF. In DNA form, the CDR3 reads TGTGCCAGCAGGTCCGGGACAGGGGGGGTCTACGAGCAGTACTTC.

This rearrangement joins TRBV7-3 to TRBJ2-2; D is ambiguous. Per the germline V gene, CDR1 is SGHTA and CDR2 is FQGTGA. V lost 5 bases and J lost 6, with 13 bases in between. The CDR3 has 14 amino acids. The CDR3 is CASSASQVAGELFF. In nucleotides, the CDR3 is TGTGCCAGCAGCGCAAGCCAGGTTGCCGGGGAGCTGTTTTTT.

This chain links TRBV19 with TRBJ1-2; 8 nucleotides line up with TRBD1. After removal of 3 bases from V and 2 bases from J, the junction contained 8 bases not matched to a gene. Germline CDR1 LNHDA, CDR2 SQIVND (reference sequence). The CDR3 is 16 amino acids. DNA of the CDR3: TGTGCCAGTAGTATCCTCAGGACAGGGACGAACTATGGCTACACCTTC. Protein: CASSILRTGTNYGYTF.